What follows is one TCR beta chain and its context. Germline assignment: CDR1 MNHEY and CDR2 SVGAGI. Germline trimming cut 4 bases from V and 8 bases from J; bases unmatched to any gene: 6. The CDR3 runs 14 residues. Assay used: immunoSEQ multiplex PCR; TCRdb lists only in-frame clones, some missing. Of approximately 99,000 clones listed, 95% are singletons. This entry is derived from a study of technical replicates of blood from a handful of donors. The gene calls are TRBV6-5 and TRBJ1-4; the match to TRBD1 covers 8 bases. This clonotype was sampled from a human donor in good health. The sequencing input was T cells isolated from PBMCs. The CDR3 loop reads CASSWTGRMEKLFF. In DNA form, the CDR3 reads TGTGCCAGCAGTTGGACAGGGCGTATGGAAAAACTGTTTTTT.